This T cell receptor (beta chain) was recovered during a study of blood T cell repertoires in COVID-19 (dated by TCRdb to about 2020). General notes on the study: Samples covering the acute and convalescent phases of COVID-19 were provided by collaborators in the United States, Italy and Spain. The prospective study material was composed of cDNA or gDNA derived from T cells, B-cell-depleted T cells, or PBMCs. Subjects who had been exposed to COVID-19, were actively infected with it, or had recovered from it provided the deeply sampled blood TCRbeta repertoires that made up the dataset. The repertoires were released in a freely available public database intended as a resource for research on the immune response to SARS-CoV-2. Samples were obtained from the ongoing ImmuneRACE study (first 160 participants) and from 1,200 or so subjects provided by 6 global collaborators. The sample metadata nearly always contained a de-identified subject ID, COVID-19 status, age in years and sex. HLA class I and class II types, where available, came from metadata supplied by the sample provider rather than from assay-based typing.

To note about this clone: Which antigen it targets is not known. At one end the junction does not follow the germline gene, possibly because of a read error.

The full study reports these points: How much clinical and demographic metadata was included differed by source and by participant, and the metadata was provided uncurated.

CDR1 and CDR2 are read off the germline V gene as MRHNA and SNTAGT. Counted from cysteine to phenylalanine, this CDR3 has 17 amino acids. The sequence is cut down to CDR3 DNA, 51 bases in frame from base 1. TCRbeta CDR3 regions were amplified from genomic DNA by means of the immunoSEQ Assay, a bias-controlled multiplex PCR. On the authors' methods: The number of nucleated cells in each sample was estimated from the amplification of reference gene primers within the assay. Sequence reads were collapsed and filtered to measure the absolute abundance of every unique TCRbeta CDR3 rearrangement. For each sample, productive Simpson clonality was calculated as the square root of Simpson's diversity index over productive rearrangements. Drawn from immuneACCESS, this table holds only the in-frame rearrangements with V and J called that TCRdb kept. Clones are partly lost; checked studies trace under half to an unresolved V gene and leave the rest unexplained. That table supplies the V and J calls and clone size; D and trimming were determined from the DNA. Here the sample has a few hundred thousand clones; approximately 81% occur a single time. Together, the top ten hold 0.85% to 1% of the sample.

The collaborating institutions used their own protocols to collect whole blood in K2EDTA tubes. For TCRbeta analysis, collaborators shipped samples as frozen whole blood, isolated PBMCs, or DNA extracted from either of those sample types. Sequenced input: peripheral blood. The V gene is TRBV6-4 and the J gene is TRBJ1-6, with 7 bases aligning to TRBD1. The TCR sequence derives from a man aged 35 to 55 with acute or convalescent COVID-19. The CDR3 region reads CASITMGTAKYNSPLHF. The bases are TGTGCGAGCATAACCATGGGGACAGCGAAATATAATTCACCCCTCCACTTT.